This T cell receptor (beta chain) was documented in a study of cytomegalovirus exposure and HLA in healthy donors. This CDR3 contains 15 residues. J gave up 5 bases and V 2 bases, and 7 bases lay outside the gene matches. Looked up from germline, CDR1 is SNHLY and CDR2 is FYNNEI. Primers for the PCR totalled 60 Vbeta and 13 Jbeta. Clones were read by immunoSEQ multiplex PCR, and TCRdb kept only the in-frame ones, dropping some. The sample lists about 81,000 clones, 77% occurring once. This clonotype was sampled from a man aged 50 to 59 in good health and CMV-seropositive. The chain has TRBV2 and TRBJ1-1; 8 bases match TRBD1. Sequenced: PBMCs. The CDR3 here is CASSELGRGQTEAFF. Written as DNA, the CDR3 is TGTGCCAGCAGTGAACTTGGCAGGGGGCAGACTGAAGCTTTCTTT.